This T cell receptor beta chain was profiled in a study of a mutant IDH1 vaccine in newly diagnosed glioma. Study summary: In some groups vaccination began 4-6 weeks post-radiotherapy; others received it with temozolomide. Patients previously underwent radiotherapy, temozolomide, or both, and most underwent both.

On this clone: Antigen specificity is unknown.

The data were produced by immunoSEQ multiplex PCR, yet TCRdb's version contains in-frame clones alone and is incomplete. The sample lists around 53,000 clones; roughly nine tenths were seen once. Per germline, CDR1 SQVTM and CDR2 ANQGSEA. The J segment lost 7 bases and the V segment lost 6 bases, leaving 10 bases of the junction unmatched. This CDR3 is built from 13 residues. Study findings and constraints: Whatever changes occurred in top peripheral T cell clonotypes seemed unrelated to pseudoprogression.

This sample's time point: week 11, during vaccination. Alongside topical imiquimod, each dose of vaccine comprised 300 ug of mutant IDH1 20-mer peptide. The astrocytomas were IDH1-mutant, ATRX-negative, and WHO grade 3 or 4. This specimen consisted of PBMCs, obtained from a glioma patient whose treatment included an IDH1 peptide vaccine. The V and J genes are TRBV29-1 and TRBJ2-7; 9 bases are a match to TRBD1. The receptor's source is a man aged 45-60 years with glioma. The CDR3 DNA is TGCAGCGTCCCGGGACAGGGAATAGGGGAGCAGTACTTC. Its protein product is CSVPGQGIGEQYF.